This is a list of T cell receptor beta chains from one sample in a study of blood T cell repertoires in COVID-19. Clones were read by immunoSEQ multiplex PCR, and TCRdb kept only the in-frame ones, dropping some. The data hold 150,000 to 200,000 clones, with 80% to 90% observed a single time. The sample comprised peripheral blood. The receptors shown here come from a man aged 50 to 60 with active or convalescent COVID-19. Each CDR3 is given with its conserved first and last residue.

v_gene	j_gene	CDR3aa
TRBV28	TRBJ1-3	CASSPPGGQGNTIYF
TRBV4-2	TRBJ2-7	CASSQGLAGDLSYEQYF
TRBV7-2	TRBJ2-7	CASSLSTGLGTYEQYF
TRBV15	TRBJ1-2	CATSQGTGNYGYTF
TRBV9	TRBJ2-1	CASSATGTSDEQFF
TRBV30	TRBJ2-3	CACPSVNTDTQYF
TRBV19	TRBJ2-7	CASRDVGQGASYEQYF
TRBV28	TRBJ1-1	CASSLGQYTEAFF
TRBV28	TRBJ2-4	CASSLGTGGLLESAKNIQYF
TRBV5-6	TRBJ2-3	CASSGGQSTDTQYF
TRBV2	TRBJ1-5	CASRKSGDNQPQHF
TRBV29-1	TRBJ1-2	CSVRDPQGAGGYTF
TRBV28	TRBJ1-3	CASSEQGTPSGNTIYF
TRBV1	TRBJ1-3	CTSSQAQGSGNTIYF
TRBV7-9	TRBJ2-1	CASTPWAGSERGYNEQFF
TRBV3-1/TRBV3-2	TRBJ1-1	CASSQPFRVGGAESAFF
TRBV30	TRBJ1-3	CAWSAVGNTIYF
TRBV7-9	TRBJ1-2	CASSTEGVYGYTF
TRBV12-3/TRBV12-4	TRBJ1-1	CASSSTGTTEAFF
TRBV30	TRBJ2-3	CAWRRAGVLQDTQYF
TRBV28	TRBJ2-5	CASTWGGSRETQYF
TRBV21-1	TRBJ2-3	CASSNSSVDTQYF
TRBV28	TRBJ2-2	CASNTGTANTGELFF
TRBV12-3/TRBV12-4	TRBJ1-3	CATTTGGKNTIYF
TRBV28	TRBJ2-3	CATADRTSTDTQYF
TRBV5-6	TRBJ1-6	CASSLAGSNYNSPLHF
TRBV24-1	TRBJ1-3	CATRSTGPYSGNTIYF
TRBV9	TRBJ2-7	CASSVEGSSTSGYEQYF
TRBV7-2	TRBJ2-7	CASSVTSGSYEQYF
TRBV30	TRBJ1-5	CAWSAGSGDYSNQPQHF
TRBV5-1	TRBJ1-3	CASSTGGRNTIYF
TRBV19	TRBJ1-2	CASSTRGTALGYGYTF
TRBV14	TRBJ2-2	CASSQGRNTGELFF
TRBV29-1	TRBJ2-6	CSVRQGSGANVLTF
TRBV7-7	TRBJ2-5	CASSLGRLVEGETQYF
TRBV4-1	TRBJ2-7	CASSQEQDSGTYEQYF
TRBV6-5	TRBJ1-4	CASSYSRGFEKLFF
TRBV6-5	TRBJ1-4	CASSQYPEEKLFF
TRBV25-1	TRBJ1-2	CASSGTGMGGYTF
TRBV6-5	TRBJ2-2	CASSRDYYTGELFF
TRBV6-2/TRBV6-3	TRBJ2-2	CASSRTSGGIGELFF
TRBV19	TRBJ2-7	CASSSRVSGTGGAYEQYF
TRBV6-2/TRBV6-3	TRBJ2-7	CASSYLRTGDEQYF
TRBV7-2	TRBJ1-4	CASSFEGSNEKLFF
TRBV30	TRBJ1-1	CAWSKSLNTEAFF